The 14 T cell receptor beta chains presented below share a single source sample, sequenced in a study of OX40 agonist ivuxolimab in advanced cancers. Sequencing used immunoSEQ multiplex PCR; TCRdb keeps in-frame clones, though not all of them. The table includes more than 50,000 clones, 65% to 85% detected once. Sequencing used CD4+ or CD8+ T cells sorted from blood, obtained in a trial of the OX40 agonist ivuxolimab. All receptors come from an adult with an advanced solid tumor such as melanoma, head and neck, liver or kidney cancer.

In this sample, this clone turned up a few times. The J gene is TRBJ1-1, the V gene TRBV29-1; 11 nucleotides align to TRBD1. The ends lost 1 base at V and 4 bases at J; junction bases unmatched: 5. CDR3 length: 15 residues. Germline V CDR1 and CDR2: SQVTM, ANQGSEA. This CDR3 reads CSVEGTGGGGTEAFF. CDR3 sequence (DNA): TGCAGCGTTGAAGGGACAGGGGGCGGGGGCACTGAAGCTTTCTTT. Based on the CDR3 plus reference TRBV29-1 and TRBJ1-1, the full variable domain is SAVISQKPSRDICQRGTSLTIQCQVDSQVTMMFWYRQQPGQSLTLIATANQGSEATYESGFVIDKFPISRPNLTFSTLTVSNMSPEDSSIYLCSVEGTGGGGTEAFFGQGTRLTVV.

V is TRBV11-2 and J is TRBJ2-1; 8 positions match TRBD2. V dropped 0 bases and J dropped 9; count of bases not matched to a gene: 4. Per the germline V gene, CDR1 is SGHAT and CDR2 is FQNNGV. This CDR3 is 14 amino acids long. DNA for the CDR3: TGTGCCAGCAGCTTAGATCGGACTAGCAGTGAGCAGTTCTTC. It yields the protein CASSLDRTSSEQFF.

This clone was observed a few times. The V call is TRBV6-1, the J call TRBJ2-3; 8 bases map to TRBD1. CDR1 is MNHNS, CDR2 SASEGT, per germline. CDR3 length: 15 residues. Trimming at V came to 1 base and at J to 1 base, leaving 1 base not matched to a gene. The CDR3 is CASSEVTGGTDTQYF. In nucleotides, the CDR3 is TGTGCCAGCAGTGAAGTGACAGGGGGCACAGATACGCAGTATTTT.

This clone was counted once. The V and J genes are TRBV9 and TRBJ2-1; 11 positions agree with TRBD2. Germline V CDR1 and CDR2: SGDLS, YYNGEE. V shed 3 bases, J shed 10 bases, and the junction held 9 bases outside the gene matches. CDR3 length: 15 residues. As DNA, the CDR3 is TGTGCCAGCAGCGACCCACTAGCGGGAGTACTGGAGCAGTTCTTC. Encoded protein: CASSDPLAGVLEQFF.

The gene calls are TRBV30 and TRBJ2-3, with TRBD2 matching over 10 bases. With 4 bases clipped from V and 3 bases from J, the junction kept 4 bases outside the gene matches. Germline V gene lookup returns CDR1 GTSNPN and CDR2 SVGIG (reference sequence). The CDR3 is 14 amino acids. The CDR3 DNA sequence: TGTGCCTGGAAACTAGCGGGAACGACAGATACGCAGTATTTT. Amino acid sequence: CAWKLAGTTDTQYF. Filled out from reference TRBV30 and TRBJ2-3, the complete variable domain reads SQTIHQWPATLVQPVGSPLSLECTVEGTSNPNLYWYRQAAGRGLQLLFYSVGIGQISSEVPQNLSASRPQDRQFILSSKKLLLSDSGFYLCAWKLAGTTDTQYFGPGTRLTVL.

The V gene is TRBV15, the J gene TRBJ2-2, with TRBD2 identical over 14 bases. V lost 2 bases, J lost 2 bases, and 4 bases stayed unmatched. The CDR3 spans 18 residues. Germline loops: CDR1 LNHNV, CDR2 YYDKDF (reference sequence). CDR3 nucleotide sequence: TGTGCCACCAGCAGAATTGGACTAGCGGGAGGAAACACCGGGGAGCTGTTTTTT. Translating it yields CATSRIGLAGGNTGELFF.

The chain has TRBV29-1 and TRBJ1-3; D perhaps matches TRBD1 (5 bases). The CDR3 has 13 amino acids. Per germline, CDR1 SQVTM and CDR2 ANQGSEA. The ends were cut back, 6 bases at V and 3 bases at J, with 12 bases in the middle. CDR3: CSVAGTDGNTIYF. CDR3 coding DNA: TGCAGCGTCGCCGGGACCGATGGAAACACCATATATTTT.

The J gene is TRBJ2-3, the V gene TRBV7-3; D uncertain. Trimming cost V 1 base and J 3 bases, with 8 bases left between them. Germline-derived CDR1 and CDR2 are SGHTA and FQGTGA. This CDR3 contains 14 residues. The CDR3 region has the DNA TGTGCCAGCAGCTTAAGTGGGCGGACAGATACGCAGTATTTT. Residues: CASSLSGRTDTQYF.

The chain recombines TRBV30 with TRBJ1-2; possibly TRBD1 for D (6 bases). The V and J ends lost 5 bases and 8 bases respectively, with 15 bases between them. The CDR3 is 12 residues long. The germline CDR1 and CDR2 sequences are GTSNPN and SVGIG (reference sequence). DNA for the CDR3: TGTGCCTGGTCCCGGGACAATCTCGGCTACACCTTC. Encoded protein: CAWSRDNLGYTF.

The CDR3 region is CASSWAGGGNQPQHF. DNA of the CDR3: TGTGCCAGTAGTTGGGCAGGGGGCGGAAATCAGCCCCAGCATTTT. This sequence joins TRBV19 and TRBJ1-5, with 8 bases matching TRBD1. Germline V CDR1 and CDR2: LNHDA, SQIVND (reference sequence). V shed 5 bases and J 4 bases; nucleotides not matched to a gene: 7. There are 15 residues in the CDR3.

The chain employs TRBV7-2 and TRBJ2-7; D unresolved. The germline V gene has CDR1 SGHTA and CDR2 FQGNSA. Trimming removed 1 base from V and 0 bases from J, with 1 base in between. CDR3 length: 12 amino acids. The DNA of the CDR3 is TGTGCCAGCAGCTTAGGCTCCTACGAGCAGTACTTC. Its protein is CASSLGSYEQYF.

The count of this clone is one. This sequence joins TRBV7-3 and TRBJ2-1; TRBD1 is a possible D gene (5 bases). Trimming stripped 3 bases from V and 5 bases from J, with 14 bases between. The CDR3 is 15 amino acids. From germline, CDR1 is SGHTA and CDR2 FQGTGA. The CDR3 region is CASSLGLGVNNEQFF. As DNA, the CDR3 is TGTGCCAGCAGCTTGGGCTTAGGGGTCAACAATGAGCAGTTCTTC.

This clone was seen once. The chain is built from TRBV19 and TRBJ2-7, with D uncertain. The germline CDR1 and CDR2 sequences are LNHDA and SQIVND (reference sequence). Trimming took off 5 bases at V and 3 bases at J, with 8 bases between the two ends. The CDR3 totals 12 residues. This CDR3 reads CASSSGGYEQYF. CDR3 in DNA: TGTGCCAGTAGTTCCGGCGGCTACGAGCAGTACTTC.

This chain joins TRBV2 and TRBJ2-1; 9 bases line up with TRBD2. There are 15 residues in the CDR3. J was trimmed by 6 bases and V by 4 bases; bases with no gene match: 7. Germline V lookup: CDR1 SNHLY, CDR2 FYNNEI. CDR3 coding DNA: TGTGCCAGCAGTGGTAGCGGGAGCAGGGGCAATGAGCAGTTCTTC. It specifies CASSGSGSRGNEQFF.